A single sample gave rise to the 15 T cell receptor beta chains below, sequenced in a study of CD8 T cells in ankylosing spondylitis. Study-level results: There was a TCR beta motif, made of several highly homologous variants, that appeared characteristic of ankylosing spondylitis blood.

Their antigen targets remain unknown. TCRdb re-called the 5' RACE reads with MiXCR, one entry per CDR3 protein. The sample has under 950,000 distinct CDR3 sequences, around 19% seen once. Sequencing input: blood, either unsorted or a sorted T cell fraction (not recorded which). The receptors were sampled from a male donor with ankylosing spondylitis.

The CDR3 sequence is CASSFGTSVYEQYF. The CDR3 nucleotides read TGTGCCAGCAGTTTCGGGACTAGCGTGTACGAGCAGTACTTC. The rearrangement joins TRBV12-3 or TRBV12-4 to TRBJ2-7; 10 bases match TRBD2. The CDR3 covers 14 residues. Trimming took 3 bases from V and 4 from J; bases not matched to a gene: 3.

This clonotype turned up a few times. The chain is built from TRBV6-5 and TRBJ1-5, with D perhaps TRBD1 (5 bases). Germline V gives CDR1 MNHEY, CDR2 SVGAGI. V was pared by 0 bases and J by 3 bases, with 9 bases between. The CDR3 loop spans 15 amino acids. CDR3 nucleotide sequence: TGTGCCAGCAGTTACTCGACGGGGGTCAATCAGCCCCAGCATTTT. It codes for CASSYSTGVNQPQHF.

This chain links TRBV7-2 with TRBJ2-4, with D unclear. Trimming removed 2 bases from V and 4 bases from J, with 9 bases in between. This CDR3 has 14 amino acids. From germline, CDR1 is SGHTA and CDR2 FQGNSA. The CDR3 coding sequence is TGTGCCAGCAGCTTATCATTGAGGAAAAACATTCAGTACTTC. As protein: CASSLSLRKNIQYF.

The chain recombines TRBV29-1 with TRBJ2-3; 14 nucleotides align to TRBD2. V trimming: 3 bases; J trimming: 4 bases; junction bases outside the gene matches: 9. The CDR3 runs 17 residues. Germline values: CDR1 SQVTM, CDR2 ANQGSEA. This chain's CDR3 is CSVEGLAGVGPPDTQYF. Here the CDR3 DNA reads TGCAGCGTTGAGGGACTAGCGGGAGTCGGCCCTCCAGATACGCAGTATTTT.

The V gene is TRBV6-2 or TRBV6-3, the J gene TRBJ2-4; tentative D call: TRBD1 (6 bases). The CDR3 covers 14 residues. V shed 5 bases and J shed 1 base, with 9 bases lying between them. CDR1 and CDR2 from the germline V gene are MNHEY and SVGEGT. The CDR3 is CASSIQGAKNIQYF. CDR3 bases: TGTGCCAGCAGTATCCAGGGGGCCAAAAACATTCAGTACTTC.

The chain has TRBV14 and TRBJ1-1, with D tentatively TRBD1 (6 bases). The V end lost 10 bases, the J end lost 1 base, and 13 bases lay between the germline ends. Germline V lookup: CDR1 SGHDN, CDR2 FVKESK. This CDR3 region has 13 residues. This CDR3 is CATALGGNTEAFF. DNA of the CDR3: TGTGCCACCGCCCTAGGGGGGAACACTGAAGCTTTCTTT.

V is TRBV7-9 and J is TRBJ2-5; D is perhaps TRBD1 (6 bases). Trimming took 8 bases from V and 0 from J, leaving 10 bases between them. This CDR3 contains 13 residues. CDR1 and CDR2 (germline): SEHNR, FQNEAQ (reference sequence). This CDR3 reads CASGGPYQETQYF. The CDR3 DNA reads TGTGCCAGCGGGGGCCCGTACCAAGAGACCCAGTACTTC.

This clonotype was seen a handful of times. The CDR3 DNA is TGCAGTGCTAGGCCGGGACCGAACACCGGGGAGCTGTTTTTT. Translating it yields CSARPGPNTGELFF. The genes are TRBV20-1 and TRBJ2-2, with D perhaps assigned TRBD1 or TRBD2 (5 bases each). Germline CDR1 is DFQATT and CDR2 is SNEGSKA (reference sequence). This CDR3 has 14 amino acids. Trimming pared 3 bases from V and 0 bases from J, leaving 8 bases between.

This clonotype was seen many times. The V gene is TRBV29-1, the J gene TRBJ2-7, with 10 bases fitting TRBD2. The CDR3 totals 14 residues. The germline gives CDR1 SQVTM, CDR2 ANQGSEA. The ends lost 3 bases at V and 2 bases at J; junction bases unmatched: 4. The CDR3 region has the DNA TGCAGCGTTGACGGACTAGCGGACACCTACGAGCAGTACTTC. Protein product: CSVDGLADTYEQYF.

The chain is built from TRBV2 and TRBJ2-7; D is unclear. V lost 4 bases, J lost 7 bases, and 8 bases lay in between. Looked up from germline, CDR1 is SNHLY and CDR2 is FYNNEI. The CDR3 contains 11 residues. This CDR3 is CASSASREQYF. The CDR3 DNA reads as TGTGCCAGCAGTGCCTCGAGAGAGCAGTACTTC. Using reference TRBV2 and TRBJ2-7 for the parts outside the CDR3, the full variable domain is EPEVTQTPSHQVTQMGQEVILRCVPISNHLYFYWYRQILGQKVEFLVSFYNNEISEKSEIFDDQFSVERPDGSNFTLKIRSTKLEDSAMYFCASSASREQYFGPGTRLTVT.

This chain links TRBV7-3 with TRBJ2-3; the match to TRBD2 covers 8 bases. The germline CDR1 and CDR2 sequences are SGHTA and FQGTGA. V trimming: 5 bases; J trimming: 5 bases; junction bases outside the gene matches: 9. The CDR3 covers 15 residues. The CDR3 region has the DNA TGTGCCAGCAGCCAAGTAGCGGGGAAGGGAGATACGCAGTATTTT. Amino acids: CASSQVAGKGDTQYF.

The CDR3 loop reads CASNPSGLRPYEQYF. The CDR3 DNA is TGTGCCAGCAACCCAAGCGGGCTCCGGCCCTACGAGCAGTACTTC. V and J are TRBV7-9 and TRBJ2-7, with D possibly being TRBD2 (6 bases). The V end was cut by 7 bases, the J end by 2 bases, with 18 bases between. In germline, CDR1 is SEHNR, CDR2 FQNEAQ (reference sequence). The CDR3 length is 15 residues.

Ten or more counts support this clonotype. V usage is TRBV9 and J usage is TRBJ1-1; D perhaps matches TRBD1 (5 bases). Germline-derived CDR1 and CDR2 are SGDLS and YYNGEE. The CDR3 sequence is 15 residues long. V was cut by 0 bases and J by 6 bases, with 15 bases left in between. CDR3: CASSVGLGGRAEAFF. The CDR3 DNA follows: TGTGCCAGCAGCGTAGGGCTTGGGGGTCGAGCTGAAGCTTTCTTT.

There are a few counts of this clonotype. The chain couples TRBV18 to TRBJ1-5; a weak D match, TRBD1 (5 bases). The germline V gene has CDR1 KGHSH and CDR2 LQKENI. V lost 2 bases and J lost 0, with 11 bases in between. CDR3 length equals 16 residues. CDR3 nucleotides: TGTGCCAGCTCACCATGGGGCGGAGATAGCAATCAGCCCCAGCATTTT. As protein: CASSPWGGDSNQPQHF.

Many counts were recorded for this clonotype. V and J are TRBV12-3 or TRBV12-4 and TRBJ1-1; D is ambiguous. V lost 3 bases to trimming and J lost 1 base, with 6 bases between them. The CDR3 length is 13 residues. CDR3 sequence (DNA): TGTGCCAGCAGTTTCCCGGGGAACACTGAAGCTTTCTTT. Translating gives CASSFPGNTEAFF.